This passage covers 11 T cell receptor beta chains from one sample sequenced in a study of T cells in women clearing cervical HPV infection. TCRdb's copy holds only in-frame clones and misses some; the assay was immunoSEQ multiplex PCR. The specimen's table records 40,000 or so clones. Sequences were obtained from blood buffy coat. These receptors came from a woman aged 18 to 75 with a cervical HPV16 infection that either progressed to CIN3+ or cleared (not recorded which).

Comment on this clone: The CDR3 end falls 3 residues outside the read, so it is completed with the germline J gene. This chain uses TRBV23-1 with TRBJ1-1; 8 nucleotides match TRBD1. TRBV23-1 is an ORF for which the function is uncertain. CDR3 length equals 19 residues. V trimming: 3 bases; J trimming: 4 bases; junction bases outside the gene matches: 19. The CDR3 DNA, read in part, is TGCGCCAGCAGTCATCACAAACCCCTCCTGGACAGGGCTTGCACTGAA. Its protein product is CASSHHKPLLDRACTE. The full CDR3 is CASSHHKPLLDRACTEAFF.

Here the CDR3 reads CASSVGSQGNYGYTF. The sequenced CDR3 bases are TGTGCCAGCAGTGTTGGTTCACAGGGGAACTATGGC. V gene TRBV2 combines with J gene TRBJ1-2; 7 bases are a match to TRBD1. Read data end 3 residues before the CDR3 end; the end is taken from the germline J gene. V shed 4 bases and J 2 bases; nucleotides not matched to a gene: 7. Looked up from germline, CDR1 is SNHLY and CDR2 is FYNNEI. The CDR3 sequence is 15 residues long.

Here the CDR3 reads CASSQVGYGTLNTEAFF. The CDR3 DNA, read in part, is TGTGCCAGCAGCCAAGTTGGGTACGGGACACTAAACACTGAA. V and J are TRBV16 and TRBJ1-1; D may be TRBD1 (6 bases). The read stops 3 residues short of the end of the CDR3; the missing end is completed from the germline J gene. The germline V gene has CDR1 KGHSY and CDR2 FQNENV. V shed 2 bases and J shed 2 bases, with 18 bases lying between them. The CDR3 contains 17 residues.

The sequenced CDR3 bases are TGTGCCAGCAGCTTAGGGGCTAGCGAATACTACAATGAG. Translated, it gives CASSLGASEYYNE. The full-length CDR3 reads as CASSLGASEYYNEQFF. This chain joins TRBV7-6 and TRBJ2-1; D possibly corresponds to TRBD2 (6 bases). The DNA ends 3 residues before the CDR3 does, and the rest of the CDR3 is filled in from the germline J gene. Trimming removed 1 base at V and 3 bases at J, with 13 bases between. Looked up from germline, CDR1 is SGHVS and CDR2 is FNYEAQ. CDR3 length: 16 amino acids. Full variable domain (missing parts from reference TRBV7-6 and TRBJ2-1): GAGVSQSPRYKVTKRGQDVALRCDPISGHVSLYWYRQALGQGPEFLTYFNYEAQQDKSGLPNDRFSAERPEGSISTLTIQRTEQRDSAMYRCASSLGASEYYNEQFFGPGTRLTVL.

Comment on this clone: The read ends 3 residues before the CDR3 terminus; that terminus is restored from the germline J gene. This chain uses TRBV28 with TRBJ1-2; D remains unclear. This CDR3 is 15 amino acids long. Germline CDR1 MDHEN, CDR2 SYDVKM. V was clipped by 3 bases and J by 4 bases, with 15 bases between them. The sequenced part of the CDR3 DNA is TGTGCCAGCAGTTTGTTATCTGGTCCGGGCTATGGC. Protein: CASSLLSGPGYG. The entire CDR3 protein is CASSLLSGPGYGYTF.

As to this clone: The DNA ends 3 residues before the CDR3 does, and the rest of the CDR3 is filled in from the germline J gene. V usage is TRBV20-1 and J usage is TRBJ2-1; maybe TRBD1 (6 bases). Trimming cost V 4 bases and J 5 bases, with 15 bases left between them. The CDR3 totals 14 residues. Germline V CDR1 and CDR2: DFQATT, SNEGSKA (reference sequence). The DNA read from the CDR3 is TGCAGTGCTACGAACAGGGCTCTCCACAATGAG. Residues: CSATNRALHNE. The CDR3 reads in full as CSATNRALHNEQFF.

As to this clone: The read terminates 3 residues before the CDR3 end, so the remaining end is supplied by the germline J gene. The V and J genes are TRBV7-6 and TRBJ2-3, with 7 bases lining up with TRBD1. Germline V gene sequence: CDR1 SGHVS, CDR2 FNYEAQ. The CDR3 contains 14 residues. The CDR3 sequence: CASSLPGQTKTQYF. The sequenced part of the CDR3 DNA is TGTGCCAGCAGCTTACCGGGACAGACAAAGACG.

Details on this clone: At one end the junction does not follow the germline gene, possibly because of a read error. With the read ending 3 residues before the CDR3 end, the germline J gene is used to fill in that end. Other nucleotide sequences in the sample specify the same CDR3. The rearrangement joins TRBV19 to TRBJ1-3; TRBD1 might be the D (5 bases). The CDR3 has 16 residues. CDR1 and CDR2 from the germline V gene are LNHDA and SQIVND (reference sequence). CDR3 loop: CASSIKGTPSGNTIYF. The sequenced part of the CDR3 DNA is TGTGCCAGTAGTATCAAGGGGACTCCATCTGGAAACACA.

In regard to this clone: The missing CDR3 end, 3 residues past where the read stops, is filled in from the germline J gene. The chain joins TRBV5-4 to TRBJ2-7, with 9 bases that match TRBD2. The germline V gene has CDR1 SGHNT and CDR2 YYREEE (reference sequence). Trimming at V came to 2 bases and at J to 6 bases, leaving 6 bases not matched to a gene. CDR3 size: 14 residues. The CDR3 bases that were read are TGTGCCAGCAGCTTCGGTAATAGCGGGAGCGAG. It is translated as CASSFGNSGSE. The CDR3, in full, reads CASSFGNSGSEQYF.

As for this clone: The read halts 3 residues ahead of the CDR3 end, with the missing end drawn from the germline J gene. V is TRBV20-1 and J is TRBJ1-2; no firm D call. CDR3 size: 14 residues. Germline V CDR1 and CDR2: DFQATT, SNEGSKA (reference sequence). Incomplete CDR3 DNA: TGCAGTGCTACGCCGACTAGTGCGTACAATGAC. Translated, it gives CSATPTSAYND. The complete CDR3 protein is CSATPTSAYNDYTF.

With respect to this clone: The observed sequence ends 3 residues before the CDR3 terminus, with the missing tail filled in from the germline J gene. The chain links TRBV30 to TRBJ1-5, with D perhaps matching TRBD1 (5 bases). The CDR3 is 14 amino acids. The V gene's germline CDR1 is GTSNPN and CDR2 SVGIG (reference sequence). V shed 0 bases and J shed 4 bases, with 10 bases lying between them. The sequenced CDR3 bases are TGTGCCTGGAGTGTAGGGGTAGCAAATCAGCCC. Translating gives CAWSVGVANQP. The complete CDR3 protein is CAWSVGVANQPQHF. Combining the CDR3 with reference TRBV30 and TRBJ1-5 gives the whole variable domain SQTIHQWPATLVQPVGSPLSLECTVEGTSNPNLYWYRQAAGRGLQLLFYSVGIGQISSEVPQNLSASRPQDRQFILSSKKLLLSDSGFYLCAWSVGVANQPQHFGDGTRLSIL.